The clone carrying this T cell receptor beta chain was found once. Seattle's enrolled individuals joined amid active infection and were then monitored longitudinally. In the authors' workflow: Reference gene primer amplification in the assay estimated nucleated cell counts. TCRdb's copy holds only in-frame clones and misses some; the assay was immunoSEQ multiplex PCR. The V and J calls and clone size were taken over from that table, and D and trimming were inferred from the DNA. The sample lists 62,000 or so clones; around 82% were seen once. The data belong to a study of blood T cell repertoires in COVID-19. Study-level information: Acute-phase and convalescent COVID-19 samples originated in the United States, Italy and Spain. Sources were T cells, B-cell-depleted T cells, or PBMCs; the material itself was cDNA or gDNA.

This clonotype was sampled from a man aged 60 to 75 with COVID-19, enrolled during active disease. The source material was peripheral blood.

The CDR3 nucleotides read TGCGCCAGCAGCTCCGGAGTCGGGACAGGGGGAACGAATGAGCAGTTCTTC. Amino acid sequence: CASSSGVGTGGTNEQFF. The J gene is TRBJ2-1, the V gene TRBV5-1; TRBD1 aligns across 11 bases. From germline, CDR1 is SGHRS and CDR2 YFSETQ. This CDR3 comprises 17 residues. V lost 3 bases, J lost 7 bases, and 12 bases stayed unmatched.